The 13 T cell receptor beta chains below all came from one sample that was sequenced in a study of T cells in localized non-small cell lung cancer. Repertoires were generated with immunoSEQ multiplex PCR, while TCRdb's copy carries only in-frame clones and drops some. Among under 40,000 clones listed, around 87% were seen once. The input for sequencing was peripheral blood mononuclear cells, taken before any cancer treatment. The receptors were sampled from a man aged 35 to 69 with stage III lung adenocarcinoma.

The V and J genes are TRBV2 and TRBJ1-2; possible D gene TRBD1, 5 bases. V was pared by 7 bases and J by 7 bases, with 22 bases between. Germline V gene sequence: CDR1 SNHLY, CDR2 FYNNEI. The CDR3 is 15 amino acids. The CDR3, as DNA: TGTGCCAGCAAACTGACAGATCTTCCCTATGCTGGCTACACCTTC. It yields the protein CASKLTDLPYAGYTF.

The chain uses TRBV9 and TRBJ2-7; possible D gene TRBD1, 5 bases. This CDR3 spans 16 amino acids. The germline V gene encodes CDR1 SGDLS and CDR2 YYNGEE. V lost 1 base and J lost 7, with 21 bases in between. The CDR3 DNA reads TGTGCCAGCAGCGTAACAGCTGGGGCCCCTACCAGGGAGCAGTACTTC. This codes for CASSVTAGAPTREQYF.

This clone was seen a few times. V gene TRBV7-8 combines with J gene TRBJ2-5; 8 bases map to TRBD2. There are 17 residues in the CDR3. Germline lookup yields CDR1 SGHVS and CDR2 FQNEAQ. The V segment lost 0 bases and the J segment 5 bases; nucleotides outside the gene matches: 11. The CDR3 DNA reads TGTGCCAGCAGCTTAGCGTTGAGCGGGGGCAGTAGGGAGACCCAGTACTTC. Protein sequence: CASSLALSGGSRETQYF.

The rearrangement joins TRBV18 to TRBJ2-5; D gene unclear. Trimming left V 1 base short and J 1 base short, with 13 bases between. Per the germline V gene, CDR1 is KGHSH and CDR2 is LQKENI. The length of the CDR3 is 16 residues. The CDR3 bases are TGTGCCAGCTCACCACGAGACCAATTCCCCCAAGAGACCCAGTACTTC. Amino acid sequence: CASSPRDQFPQETQYF.

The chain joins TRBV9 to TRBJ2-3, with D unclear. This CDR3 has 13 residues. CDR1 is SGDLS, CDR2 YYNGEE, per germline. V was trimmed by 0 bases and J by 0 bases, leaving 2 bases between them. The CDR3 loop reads CASSVASTDTQYF. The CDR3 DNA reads TGTGCCAGCAGCGTAGCGAGCACAGATACGCAGTATTTT.

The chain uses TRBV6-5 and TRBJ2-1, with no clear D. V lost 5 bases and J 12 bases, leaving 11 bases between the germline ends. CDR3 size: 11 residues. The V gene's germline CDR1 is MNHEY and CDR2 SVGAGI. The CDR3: CASSATVGQFF. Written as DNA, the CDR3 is TGTGCCAGCAGTGCCACAGTGGGGCAGTTCTTC.

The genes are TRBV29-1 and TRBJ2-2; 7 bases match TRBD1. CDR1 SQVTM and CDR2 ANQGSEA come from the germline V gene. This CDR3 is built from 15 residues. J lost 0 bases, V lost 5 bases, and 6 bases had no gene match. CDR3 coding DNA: TGCAGCGTTACCCCGGGACAGACGAACACCGGGGAGCTGTTTTTT. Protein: CSVTPGQTNTGELFF.

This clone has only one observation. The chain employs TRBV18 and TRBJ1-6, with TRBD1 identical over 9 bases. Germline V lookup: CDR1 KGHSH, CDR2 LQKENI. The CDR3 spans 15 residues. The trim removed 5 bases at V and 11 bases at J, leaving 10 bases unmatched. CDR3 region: CASSITGTGNPPLHF. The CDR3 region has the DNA TGTGCCAGCTCAATAACCGGGACAGGGAATCCACCCCTCCACTTT.

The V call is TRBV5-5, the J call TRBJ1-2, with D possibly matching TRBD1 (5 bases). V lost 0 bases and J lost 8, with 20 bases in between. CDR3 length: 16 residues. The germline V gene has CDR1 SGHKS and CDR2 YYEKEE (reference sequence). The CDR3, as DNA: TGTGCCAGCAGCTTGGGTCTGATAGACAGCCTACTCGGCTACACCTTC. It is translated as CASSLGLIDSLLGYTF.

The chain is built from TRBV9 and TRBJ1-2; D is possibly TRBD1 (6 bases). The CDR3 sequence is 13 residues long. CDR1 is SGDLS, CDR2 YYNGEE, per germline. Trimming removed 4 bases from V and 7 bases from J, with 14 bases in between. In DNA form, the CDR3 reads TGTGCCAGCAGCCCCCGACAGGCTCCTGGCTACACCTTC. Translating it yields CASSPRQAPGYTF.

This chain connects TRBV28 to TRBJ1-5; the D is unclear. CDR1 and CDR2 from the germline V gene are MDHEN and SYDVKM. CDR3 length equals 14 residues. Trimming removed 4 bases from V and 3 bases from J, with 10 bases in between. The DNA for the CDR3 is TGTGCCAGCAGTTCGCTAGGGTTCAATCAGCCCCAGCATTTT. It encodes CASSSLGFNQPQHF.

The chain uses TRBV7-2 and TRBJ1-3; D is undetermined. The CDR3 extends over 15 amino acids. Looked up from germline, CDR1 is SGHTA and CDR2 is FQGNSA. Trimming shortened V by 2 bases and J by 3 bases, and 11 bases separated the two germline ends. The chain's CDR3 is CASSLSERSGNTIYF. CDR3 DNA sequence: TGTGCCAGCAGCTTAAGCGAGAGAAGTGGAAACACCATATATTTT. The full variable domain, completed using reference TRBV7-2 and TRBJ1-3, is GAGVSQSPSNKVTEKGKDVELRCDPISGHTALYWYRQSLGQGLEFLIYFQGNSAPDKSGLPSDRFSAERTGGSVSTLTIQRTQQEDSAVYLCASSLSERSGNTIYFGEGSWLTVV.

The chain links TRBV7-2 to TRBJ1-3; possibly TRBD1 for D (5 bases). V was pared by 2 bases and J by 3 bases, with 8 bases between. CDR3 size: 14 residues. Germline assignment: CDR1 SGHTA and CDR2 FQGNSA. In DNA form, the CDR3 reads TGTGCCAGCAGCTTAACAGGCGGTGGAAACACCATATATTTT. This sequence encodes CASSLTGGGNTIYF.